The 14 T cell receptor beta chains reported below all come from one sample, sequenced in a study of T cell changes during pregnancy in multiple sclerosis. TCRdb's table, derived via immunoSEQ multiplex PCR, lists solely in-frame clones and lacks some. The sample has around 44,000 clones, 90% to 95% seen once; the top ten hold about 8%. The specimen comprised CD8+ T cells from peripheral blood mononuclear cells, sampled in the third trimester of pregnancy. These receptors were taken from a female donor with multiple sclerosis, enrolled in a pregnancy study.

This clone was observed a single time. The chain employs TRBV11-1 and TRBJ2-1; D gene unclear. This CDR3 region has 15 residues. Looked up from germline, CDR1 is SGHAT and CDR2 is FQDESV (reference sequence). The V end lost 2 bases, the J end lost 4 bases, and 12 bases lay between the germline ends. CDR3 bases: TGTGCCAGCAGCTTACTAGACGGAAAATACAATGAGCAGTTCTTC. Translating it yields CASSLLDGKYNEQFF.

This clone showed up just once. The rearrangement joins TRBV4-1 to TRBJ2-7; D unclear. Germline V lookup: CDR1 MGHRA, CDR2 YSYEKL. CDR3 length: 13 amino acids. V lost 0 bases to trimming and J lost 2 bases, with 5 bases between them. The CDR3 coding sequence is TGCGCCAGCAGCCAAGATCTACCCTACGAGCAGTACTTC. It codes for CASSQDLPYEQYF.

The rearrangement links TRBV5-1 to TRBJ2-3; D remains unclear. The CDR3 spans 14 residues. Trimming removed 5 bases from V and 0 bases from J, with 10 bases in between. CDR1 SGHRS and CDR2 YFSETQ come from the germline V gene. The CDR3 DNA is TGCGCCAGCAGACCCGAGGCTAGCACAGATACGCAGTATTTT. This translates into CASRPEASTDTQYF.

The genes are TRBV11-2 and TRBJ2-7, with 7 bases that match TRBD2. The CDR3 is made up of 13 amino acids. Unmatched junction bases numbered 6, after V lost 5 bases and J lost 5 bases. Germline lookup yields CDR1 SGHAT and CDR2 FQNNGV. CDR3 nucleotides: TGTGCCAGCAGCCCTGTGGGGAGGGACGAGCAGTACTTC. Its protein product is CASSPVGRDEQYF.

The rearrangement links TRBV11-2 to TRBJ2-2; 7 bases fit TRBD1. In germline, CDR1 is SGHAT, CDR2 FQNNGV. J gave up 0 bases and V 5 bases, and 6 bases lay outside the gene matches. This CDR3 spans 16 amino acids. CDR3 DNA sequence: TGTGCCAGCAGCCCACCGGGACAGTCGAACACCGGGGAGCTGTTTTTT. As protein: CASSPPGQSNTGELFF.

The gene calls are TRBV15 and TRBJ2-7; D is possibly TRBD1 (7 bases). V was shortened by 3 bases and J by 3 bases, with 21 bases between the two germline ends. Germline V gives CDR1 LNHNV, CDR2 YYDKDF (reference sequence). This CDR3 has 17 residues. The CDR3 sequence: CATSRRDSRRGDYEQYF. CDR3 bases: TGTGCCACCAGCAGGCGGGACAGCCGGAGGGGGGACTACGAGCAGTACTTC.

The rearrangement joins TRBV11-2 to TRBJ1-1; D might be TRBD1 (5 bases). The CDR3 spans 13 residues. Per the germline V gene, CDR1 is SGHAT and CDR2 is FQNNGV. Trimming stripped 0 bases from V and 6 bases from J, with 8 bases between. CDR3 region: CASSLDRAPEAFF. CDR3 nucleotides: TGTGCCAGCAGCTTAGACAGGGCCCCTGAAGCTTTCTTT.

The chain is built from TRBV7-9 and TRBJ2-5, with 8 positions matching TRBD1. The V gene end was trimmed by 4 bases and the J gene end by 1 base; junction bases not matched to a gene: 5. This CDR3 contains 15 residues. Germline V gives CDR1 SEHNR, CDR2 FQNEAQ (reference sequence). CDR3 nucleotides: TGTGCCAGCAGCTCTAGGACAGGGCCCCAAGAGACCCAGTACTTC. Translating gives CASSSRTGPQETQYF.

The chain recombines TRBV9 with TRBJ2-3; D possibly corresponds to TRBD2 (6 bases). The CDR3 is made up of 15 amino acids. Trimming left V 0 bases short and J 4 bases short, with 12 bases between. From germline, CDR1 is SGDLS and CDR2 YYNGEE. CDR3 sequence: CASSVDGSGADTQYF. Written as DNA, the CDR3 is TGTGCCAGCAGCGTAGACGGGAGTGGTGCAGATACGCAGTATTTT.

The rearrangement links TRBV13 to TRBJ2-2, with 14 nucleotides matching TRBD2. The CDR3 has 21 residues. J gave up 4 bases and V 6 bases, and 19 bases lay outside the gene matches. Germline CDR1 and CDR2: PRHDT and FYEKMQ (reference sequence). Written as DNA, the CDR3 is TGTGCCAGCAGTCAAGGGGGACAGCCGGGACTAGCGGGAGCCGGCACCGGGGAGCTGTTTTTT. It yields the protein CASSQGGQPGLAGAGTGELFF.

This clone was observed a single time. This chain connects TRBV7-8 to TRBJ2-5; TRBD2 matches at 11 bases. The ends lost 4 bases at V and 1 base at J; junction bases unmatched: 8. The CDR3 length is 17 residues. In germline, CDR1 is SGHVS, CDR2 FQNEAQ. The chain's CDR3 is CASSSPGLAVIQETQYF. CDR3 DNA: TGTGCCAGCAGCTCCCCGGGACTAGCGGTCATCCAAGAGACCCAGTACTTC.

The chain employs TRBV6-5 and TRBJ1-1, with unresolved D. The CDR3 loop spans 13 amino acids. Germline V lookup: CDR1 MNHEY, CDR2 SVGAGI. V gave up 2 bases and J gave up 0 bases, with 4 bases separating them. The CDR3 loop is CASSYPLNTEAFF. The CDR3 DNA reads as TGTGCCAGCAGTTACCCCTTGAACACTGAAGCTTTCTTT.

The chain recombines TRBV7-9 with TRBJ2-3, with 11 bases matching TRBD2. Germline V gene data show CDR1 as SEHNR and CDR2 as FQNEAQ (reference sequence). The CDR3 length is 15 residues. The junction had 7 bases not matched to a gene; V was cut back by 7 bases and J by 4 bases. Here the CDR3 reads CASTETSGNSDTQYF. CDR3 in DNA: TGTGCCAGCACCGAGACTAGCGGGAATTCAGATACGCAGTATTTT.

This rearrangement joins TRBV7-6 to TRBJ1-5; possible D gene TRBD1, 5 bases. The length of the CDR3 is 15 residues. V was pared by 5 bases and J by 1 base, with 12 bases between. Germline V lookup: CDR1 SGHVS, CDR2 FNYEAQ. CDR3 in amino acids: CASSAGGGSNQPQHF. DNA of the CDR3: TGTGCCAGCAGCGCCGGGGGAGGGAGCAATCAGCCCCAGCATTTT.